A single TCR beta chain is shown here with its context. Other nucleotide sequences in the sample specify the same CDR3. Naive-designated CD8 cells lacked CD45RO, were positively enriched for CCR7, and omitted terminally differentiated effector memory CD45RA+ cells. This entry belongs to a study of shared clonotypes between healthy human individuals. There are 13 residues in the CDR3. Germline V CDR1 and CDR2: MNHEY, SMNVEV (reference sequence). Trimming cost V 6 bases and J 4 bases, with 10 bases left between them. Clones were sequenced by immunoSEQ multiplex PCR, and TCRdb holds only the in-frame ones, with some missing. The sample contains some 800,000 clones, 80% to 95% of which appear only once.

The clonotype originates from a man aged 25 to 45 in good health. Sequences were obtained from naive CD8+ T cells sorted from blood. The chain uses TRBV27 and TRBJ2-1; the D is unclear. The CDR3 region is CASSLGGYNEQFF. Written as DNA, the CDR3 is TGTGCCAGCAGCCTGGGCGGATACAATGAGCAGTTCTTC.